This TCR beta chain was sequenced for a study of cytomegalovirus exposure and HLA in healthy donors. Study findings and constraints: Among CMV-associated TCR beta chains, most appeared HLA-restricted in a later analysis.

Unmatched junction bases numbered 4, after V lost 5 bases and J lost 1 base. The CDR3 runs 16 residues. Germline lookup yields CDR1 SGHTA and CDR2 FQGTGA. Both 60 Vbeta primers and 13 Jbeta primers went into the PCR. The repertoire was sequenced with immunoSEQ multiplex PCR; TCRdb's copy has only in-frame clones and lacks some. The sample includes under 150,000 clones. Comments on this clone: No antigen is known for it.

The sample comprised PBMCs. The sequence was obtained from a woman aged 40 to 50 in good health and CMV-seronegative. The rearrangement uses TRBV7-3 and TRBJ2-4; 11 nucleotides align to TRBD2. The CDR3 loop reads CASSASSGGAKNIQYF. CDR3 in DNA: TGTGCCAGCAGCGCCTCTAGCGGGGGGGCCAAAAACATTCAGTACTTC.